This T cell receptor (beta chain) was recorded in a study of shared T cell receptors in the human thymus. This table comes from immunoSEQ multiplex PCR, and its TCRdb copy is limited to in-frame clones, with some not included. The table has hundreds of thousands of clones, 88% seen once; the top ten hold 0.0095% to 0.012%. Germline values: CDR1 SGHKS, CDR2 YYEKEE (reference sequence). This CDR3 region has 13 residues. Trimming took 1 base from V and 7 from J, leaving 11 bases between them. These data are also associated with another study on human thymus T cells. From that second work: Thymus tissue was removed during corrective cardiac surgery.

The material sequenced was thymocytes. This sequence originates from a boy younger than two with a congenital heart defect. The chain couples TRBV5-5 to TRBJ1-1; maybe TRBD1 (6 bases). Here the CDR3 DNA reads TGTGCCAGCAGCTTGCCCACAGGGAGTGAAGCTTTCTTT. Encoded protein: CASSLPTGSEAFF.